This T cell receptor (beta chain) was sequenced during a study of PD-L1 blockade in urothelial cancer (dated by TCRdb to about 2017). Study-level background: Every patient began therapy around 2014 and was given atezolizumab 1,200 mg intravenously every 3 weeks. About 85% of the roughly 30 patients were males with bladder-origin urothelial cancer, and 18 of 29 reported a prior smoking history. An ECOG performance status of 0 or 1 was recorded for the patients, and 0 to 3 prior chemotherapy regimens had been received by the patients. Blood samples were analyzed 3 weeks after the start of treatment (second dose) and 6 weeks after the start of treatment. Blood samples gave a median of around 140,000 T cells and some 83,000 unique TCRs, with a median clonality of around 0.08. Somatic, immune and clinical correlates of response to PD-L1 blockade with atezolizumab in urothelial cancer were the focus of an exploratory multi-omic analysis. Pretreatment tumor samples, along with matched peripheral blood collected serially before and after atezolizumab treatment, underwent TCR sequencing. Durable clinical benefit was defined as progression-free survival longer than 6 months, and TCR features were also tested against progression-free and overall survival. In the same patients, whole exome sequencing and RNA sequencing of pretreatment tumors were performed in addition to TCR sequencing. Durable clinical benefit was achieved by nine patients but not by the remaining 20. Some 30 patients had pretreatment blood TCR-seq, some 25 had at least one posttreatment blood collection, and some 25 had tumor TCR-seq.

According to the germline V gene (reference sequence), CDR1 reads GTSNPN and CDR2 reads SVGIG. For this chain, trimming is 5 bases at the V end and 7 bases at the J end, and the number of junction bases without a gene match is 8. Including cysteine and phenylalanine, the CDR3 has 13 amino acids. Of all the DNA, just the CDR3 is kept, 39 bases in frame from base 1. Each PCR received spiked-in synthetic TCR analog templates so that absolute template abundance could be estimated from read counts. The immunoSEQ assay was used to amplify TCRbeta CDR3 regions from genomic DNA with bias-controlled V and J gene primers. Sequencing of rearranged TCRbeta segments was performed at approximately 20X coverage. The paper's processing steps were these. Clustering was used to correct sequencing errors, and CDR3s were annotated against IMGT so that V, D and J genes could be assigned. Out-of-frame and stop-codon sequences were excluded, and only productive TCRbeta rearrangements were used in downstream analyses. Clonality was computed as one minus Shannon entropy normalized by the log of the number of unique productive sequences. Fisher's exact test with Benjamini-Hochberg correction, using a cutoff of adjusted p below 0.01, was how clones that differed between time points or between blood and tumor were identified. TCRdb provides this immuneACCESS table in a form limited to in-frame rearrangements. Some clones are lacking; in checked studies, under half of them reflect an unresolved V gene, and why the rest are absent is not known. That table gives V, J and clone size, and the DNA gave D and trimming. The sample records about 38,000 clones, about 88% of which are singletons. Clones ranked in the top ten supply roughly 24% of the sample.

What the authors observed across the whole study: At 3 weeks after the start of treatment, tumor-associated TCR clones in peripheral blood had expanded more in patients with durable benefit (n of about 21, p = 0.022). Because the sample size was small (n of about 30) and many of the analyses were exploratory, the results are meant to be hypothesis-generating. A pretreatment peripheral blood TCR clonality below the median was linked to improved progression-free and overall survival.

The time point label, as the study defines it: peripheral blood 6 weeks after treatment start. The cohort comprised roughly 30 patients with locally advanced or metastatic urothelial carcinoma treated at Memorial Sloan Kettering on a trial protocol. Peripheral blood mononuclear cells were collected from each patient pretreatment and during treatment, giving between 1 and 8 total time points per patient. The Qiagen DNeasy Blood extraction kit was used to purify genomic DNA from total PBMCs and tumor samples. PBMCs were collected pretreatment and during treatment and were isolated and stored as previously described. This clone is medium-sized (0.01 to 0.1%) in terms of sample share. There is no known antigen for this receptor. No much larger clonotype is one base removed from it; base qualities were not supplied.

The specimen was PBMCs, collected around atezolizumab (anti-PD-L1) treatment. This TCR came from a man in his fifties or sixties with urothelial cancer. The chain is encoded by TRBV30 joined to TRBJ1-5; 7 middle bases align to TRBD1. The bases read TGTGCCTGGGGCGACAGGGAAGGACAGCCCCAGCATTTT. It encodes CAWGDREGQPQHF.